The rows below give T cell receptor beta chains drawn from one sample of a study of graft-versus-host responses after intestinal transplantation. TCRdb's copy holds only in-frame clones and misses some; the assay was immunoSEQ multiplex PCR. The table lists tens of thousands of clones, roughly 87% of them singletons. The sample was ileum tissue, taken roughly 200 days after intestinal transplant. The receptors here all came from a human patient who received an intestinal transplant, so some T cells may come from the graft donor. Both conserved end residues are part of each CDR3.

V gene	CDR3 protein
TRBV7-9	CASNPNANLDEQYF
TRBV7-9	CASSQTSGRAGEQFF
TRBV6-9	CASTSGTGDLVEQFF
TRBV6-5	CASSYLGGDNEQFF
TRBV6-5	CASSWQISYEQYF
TRBV7-9	CASSLVTGYDTGELFF
TRBV15	CATSPRPINQPQHF
TRBV6-6	CASRNALGTENSPLHF
TRBV4-1	CASSQASGGAYNEQFF
TRBV7-7	CASSPRQGADEQYF